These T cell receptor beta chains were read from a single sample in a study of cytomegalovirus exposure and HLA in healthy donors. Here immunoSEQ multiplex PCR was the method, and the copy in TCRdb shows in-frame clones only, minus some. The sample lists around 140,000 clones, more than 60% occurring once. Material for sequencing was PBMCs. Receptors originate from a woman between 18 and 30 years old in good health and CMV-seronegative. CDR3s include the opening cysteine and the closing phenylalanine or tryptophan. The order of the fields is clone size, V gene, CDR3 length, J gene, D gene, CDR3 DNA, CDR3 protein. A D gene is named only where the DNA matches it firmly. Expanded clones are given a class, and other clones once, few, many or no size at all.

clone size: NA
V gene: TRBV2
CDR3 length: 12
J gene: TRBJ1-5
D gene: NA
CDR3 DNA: TGTGCCAGCAGTAGATCGGTACAGCCCCAGCATTTT
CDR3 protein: CASSRSVQPQHF

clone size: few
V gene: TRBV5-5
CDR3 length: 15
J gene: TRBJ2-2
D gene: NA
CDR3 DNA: TGTGCCAGCAGCTTGGTATCAGGGGGGCCCGGGGAGCTGTTTTTT
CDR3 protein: CASSLVSGGPGELFF

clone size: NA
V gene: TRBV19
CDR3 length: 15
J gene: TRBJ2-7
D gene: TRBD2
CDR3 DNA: TGTGCCAGTAGTCCCGCGCTAGCGGGCCGTTACGAGCAGTACTTC
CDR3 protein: CASSPALAGRYEQYF

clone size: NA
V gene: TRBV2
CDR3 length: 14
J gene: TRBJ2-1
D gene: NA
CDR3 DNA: TGTGCCAGCAGCGCCTGGGCTAGCACCAATGAGCAGTTCTTC
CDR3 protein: CASSAWASTNEQFF

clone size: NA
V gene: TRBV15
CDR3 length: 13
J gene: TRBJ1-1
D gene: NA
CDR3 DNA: TGTGCCACCCAAGGCCGGGTAATGACTGAAGCTTTCTTT
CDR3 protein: CATQGRVMTEAFF

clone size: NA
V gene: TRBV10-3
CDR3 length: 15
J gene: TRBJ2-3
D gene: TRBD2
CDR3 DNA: TGTGCCATCAGGCGGACTAGCGGGAACACAGATACGCAGTATTTT
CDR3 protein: CAIRRTSGNTDTQYF

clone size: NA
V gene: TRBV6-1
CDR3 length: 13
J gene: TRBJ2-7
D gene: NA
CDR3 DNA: TGTGCCAGCAGTGAACGGTTCCCCTACGAGCAGTACTTC
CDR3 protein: CASSERFPYEQYF

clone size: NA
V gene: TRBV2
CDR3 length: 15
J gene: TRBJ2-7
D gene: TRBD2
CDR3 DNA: TGTGCCAGCAGCCGCGCACTAGCGGATTCCTACGAGCAGTACTTC
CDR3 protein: CASSRALADSYEQYF

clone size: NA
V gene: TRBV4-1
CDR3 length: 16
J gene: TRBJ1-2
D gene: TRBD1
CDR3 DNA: TGCGCCAGCAGCCAAGAGTCTCCAGGGGGGAACTATGGCTACACCTTC
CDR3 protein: CASSQESPGGNYGYTF

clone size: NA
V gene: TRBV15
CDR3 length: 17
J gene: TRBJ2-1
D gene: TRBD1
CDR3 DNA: TGTGTCACCAGCAAACGCCTAACAGGGGGGAACGCAGGTGAGCAGTTCTTC
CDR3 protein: CVTSKRLTGGNAGEQFF

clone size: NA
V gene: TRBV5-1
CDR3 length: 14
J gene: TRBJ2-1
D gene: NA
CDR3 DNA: TGCGCCAGCATCGAAGGGGGCTCCTACAATGAGCAGTTCTTC
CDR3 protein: CASIEGGSYNEQFF

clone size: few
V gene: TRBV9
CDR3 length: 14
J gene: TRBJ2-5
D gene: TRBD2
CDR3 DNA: TGTGCCAGCAGCACCTTTAGCGGGACGGAGACCCAGTACTTC
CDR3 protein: CASSTFSGTETQYF

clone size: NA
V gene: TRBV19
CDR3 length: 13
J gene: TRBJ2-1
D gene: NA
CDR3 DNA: TGTGCCAGTAGTATTTCAAGCGACAATGAGCAGTTCTTC
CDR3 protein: CASSISSDNEQFF

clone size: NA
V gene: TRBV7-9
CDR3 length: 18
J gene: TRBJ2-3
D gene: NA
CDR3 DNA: TGTGCCAGCAGCTCCAACAGGCCGGGCCGGCCTGGACCAGATACGCAGTATTTT
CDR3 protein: CASSSNRPGRPGPDTQYF

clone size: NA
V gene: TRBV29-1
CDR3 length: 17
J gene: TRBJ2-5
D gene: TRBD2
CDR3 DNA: TGCAGCGTTGAGGGTGGCGGGAGGGCCCTCTTCGAAGAGACCCAGTACTTC
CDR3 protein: CSVEGGGRALFEETQYF

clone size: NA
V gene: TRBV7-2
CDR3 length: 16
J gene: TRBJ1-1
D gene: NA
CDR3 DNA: TGTGCCAGCAGCTCTTACCCCAGGGACTTGAACACTGAAGCTTTCTTT
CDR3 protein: CASSSYPRDLNTEAFF

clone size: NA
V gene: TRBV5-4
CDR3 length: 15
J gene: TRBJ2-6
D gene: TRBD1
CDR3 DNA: TGTGCCAGCAGCTTGGGAGACAGGGATTCCAACGTCCTGACTTTC
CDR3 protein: CASSLGDRDSNVLTF

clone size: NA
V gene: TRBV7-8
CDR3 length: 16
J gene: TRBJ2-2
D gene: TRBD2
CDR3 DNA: TGTGCCAGCAGCTTGCGGACTAGCGGGTTCACCGGGGAGCTGTTTTTT
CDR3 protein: CASSLRTSGFTGELFF

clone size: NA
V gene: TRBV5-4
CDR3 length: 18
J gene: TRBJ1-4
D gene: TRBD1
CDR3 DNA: TGTGCCAGCAGTTCAGGACAGGGGGGTAGGGCGGCTAATGAAAAACTGTTTTTT
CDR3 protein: CASSSGQGGRAANEKLFF

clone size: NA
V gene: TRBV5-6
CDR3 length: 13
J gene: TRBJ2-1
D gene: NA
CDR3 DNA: TGTGCCAGCAGCTCTGGTGCGGCGTTTGAGCAGTTCTTC
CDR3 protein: CASSSGAAFEQFF

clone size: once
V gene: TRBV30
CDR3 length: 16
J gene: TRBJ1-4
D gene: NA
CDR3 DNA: TGTGCCTGGAGCAAAACAGGGAAGGGAACTAATGAAAAACTGTTTTTT
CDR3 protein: CAWSKTGKGTNEKLFF

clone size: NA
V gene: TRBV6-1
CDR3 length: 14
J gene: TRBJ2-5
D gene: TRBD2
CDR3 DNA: TGTGCCAGCAGTGAAGCGGGGGGGTCAGAGACCCAGTACTTC
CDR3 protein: CASSEAGGSETQYF

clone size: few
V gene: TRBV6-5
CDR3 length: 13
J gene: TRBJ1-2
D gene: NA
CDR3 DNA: TGTGCCAGCAGTTACTCTGGGGAGTGGGGCTACACCTTC
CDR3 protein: CASSYSGEWGYTF

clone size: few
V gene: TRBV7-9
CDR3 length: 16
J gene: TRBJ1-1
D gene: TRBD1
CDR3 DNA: TGTTCCAGCAGATCTCAACCCGGACAGGGTCGGGCTGAAGCTTTCTTT
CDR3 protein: CSSRSQPGQGRAEAFF

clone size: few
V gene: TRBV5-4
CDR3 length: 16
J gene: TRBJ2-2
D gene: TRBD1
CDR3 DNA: TGTGCCAGCAGCGGACAGGGGGCGCGAATCACCGGGGAGCTGTTTTTT
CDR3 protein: CASSGQGARITGELFF

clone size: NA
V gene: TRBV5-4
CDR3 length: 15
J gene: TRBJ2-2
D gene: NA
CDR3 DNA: TGTGCCAGCAGCTTGGGTCCTAGTATTTCGGGGGAGCTGTTTTTT
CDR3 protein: CASSLGPSISGELFF

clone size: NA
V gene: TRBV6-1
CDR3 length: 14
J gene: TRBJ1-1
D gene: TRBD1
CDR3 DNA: TGTGCCAGCACCCGACAGGGTAAGAAGCCTGAAGCTTTCTTT
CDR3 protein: CASTRQGKKPEAFF

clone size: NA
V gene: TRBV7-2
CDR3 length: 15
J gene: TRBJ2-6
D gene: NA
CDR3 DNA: TGTGCCAGCTTGCAGGGAGGAGCTGGGGCCAACGTCCTGACTTTC
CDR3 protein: CASLQGGAGANVLTF

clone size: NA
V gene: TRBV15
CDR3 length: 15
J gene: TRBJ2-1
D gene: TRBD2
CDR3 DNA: TGTGCCACCAGCGCGGGAGCGACCGGGTACAATGAGCAGTTCTTC
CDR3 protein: CATSAGATGYNEQFF

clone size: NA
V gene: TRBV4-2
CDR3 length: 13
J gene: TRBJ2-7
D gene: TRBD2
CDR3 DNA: TGTGCCAGCAGACTAGCGGATTCGTACGAGCAGTACTTC
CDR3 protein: CASRLADSYEQYF

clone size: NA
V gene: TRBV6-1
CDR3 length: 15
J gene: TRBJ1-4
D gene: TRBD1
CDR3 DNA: TGTGCCAGCAGTGAACTGACAGGGTATAATGAAAAACTGTTTTTT
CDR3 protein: CASSELTGYNEKLFF

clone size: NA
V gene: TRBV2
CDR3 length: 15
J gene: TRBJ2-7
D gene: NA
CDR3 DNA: TGTGCCAGCAGTTCCGACCCGACACCTAACTACGAGCAGTACTTC
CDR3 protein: CASSSDPTPNYEQYF

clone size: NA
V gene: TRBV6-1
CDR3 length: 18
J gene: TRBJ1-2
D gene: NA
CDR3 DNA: TGTGCCAGCAGTGCTAGACTCTCGAGGGGAGGGAACGACTATGGCTACACCTTC
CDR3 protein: CASSARLSRGGNDYGYTF

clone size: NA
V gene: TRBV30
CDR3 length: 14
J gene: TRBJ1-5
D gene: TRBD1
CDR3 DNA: TGTGCCTGGAGTCACGGACAGGGGGGTCAGCCCCAGCATTTT
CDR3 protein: CAWSHGQGGQPQHF

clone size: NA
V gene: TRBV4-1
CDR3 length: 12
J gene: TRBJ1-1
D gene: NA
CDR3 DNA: TGCGCCAGCAGCAGTACCCAGGGTGAAGCTTTCTTT
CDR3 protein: CASSSTQGEAFF

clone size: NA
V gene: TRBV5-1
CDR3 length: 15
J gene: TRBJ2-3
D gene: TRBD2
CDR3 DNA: TGCGCCAGCAGCCAACTAGCGGGAGGGCCAGATACGCAGTATTTT
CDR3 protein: CASSQLAGGPDTQYF

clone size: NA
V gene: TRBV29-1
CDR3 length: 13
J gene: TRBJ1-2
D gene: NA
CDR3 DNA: TGCAGCGTTGTAGCAGGGCCCAACTATGGCTACACCTTC
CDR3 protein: CSVVAGPNYGYTF

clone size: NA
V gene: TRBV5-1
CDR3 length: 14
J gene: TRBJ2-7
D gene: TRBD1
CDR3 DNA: TGCGCCAGCAGACGACAGGGCCGGCAATACGAGCAGTACTTC
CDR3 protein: CASRRQGRQYEQYF

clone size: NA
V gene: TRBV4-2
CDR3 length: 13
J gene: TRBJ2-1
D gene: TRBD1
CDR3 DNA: TGTGCCAGCAGCCAGGGGCAAGGACAGGGGAAGTTCTTC
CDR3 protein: CASSQGQGQGKFF

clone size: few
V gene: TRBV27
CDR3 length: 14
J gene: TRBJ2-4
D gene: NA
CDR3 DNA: TGTGCCAGTTGGCCCAGTGCAGGGATAACCATTCAGTACTTC
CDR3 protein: CASWPSAGITIQYF

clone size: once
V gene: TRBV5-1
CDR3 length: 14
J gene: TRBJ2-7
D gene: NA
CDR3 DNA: TGCGCCAGCAGATTAGGTGCAGGGACCTACGAGCAGTACTTC
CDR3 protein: CASRLGAGTYEQYF

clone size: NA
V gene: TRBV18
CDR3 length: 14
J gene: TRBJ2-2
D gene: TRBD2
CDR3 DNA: TGTGCCAGCTCCGGCATACTAGCGTCGGGGGAGCTGTTTTTT
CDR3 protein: CASSGILASGELFF

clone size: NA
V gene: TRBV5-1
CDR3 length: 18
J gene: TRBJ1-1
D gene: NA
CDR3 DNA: TGCGCCAGCAGCTTATCAGAAGGGGTTGGATTTGGGGACACTGAAGCTTTCTTT
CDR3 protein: CASSLSEGVGFGDTEAFF

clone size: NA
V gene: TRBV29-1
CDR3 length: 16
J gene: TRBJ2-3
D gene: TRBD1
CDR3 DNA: TGCAGCGTTGCCGGGACAGTGGAAAAGGGCACAGATACGCAGTATTTT
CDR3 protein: CSVAGTVEKGTDTQYF

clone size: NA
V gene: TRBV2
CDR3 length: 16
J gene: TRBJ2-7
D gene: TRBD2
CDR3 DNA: TGTGCCAGCAGGGGGTCCCCTACCGGGGGGACCTACGAGCAGTACTTC
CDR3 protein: CASRGSPTGGTYEQYF

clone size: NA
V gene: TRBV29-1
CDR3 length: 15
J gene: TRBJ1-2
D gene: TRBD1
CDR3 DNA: TGCAGCGTTGAGGGACAGGGGATCATGGTTGGTGGCTACACCTTC
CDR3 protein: CSVEGQGIMVGGYTF

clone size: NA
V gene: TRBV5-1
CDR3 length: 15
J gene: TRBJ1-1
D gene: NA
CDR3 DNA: TGCGCCAGCAGCTTGGTCGGGGACATGAACACTGAAGCTTTCTTT
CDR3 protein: CASSLVGDMNTEAFF

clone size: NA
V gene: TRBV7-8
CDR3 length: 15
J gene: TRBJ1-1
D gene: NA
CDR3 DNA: TGTGCCAGCAGCTCCCCCGAGGGGAGGAGTGAGGAAGCTTTCTTT
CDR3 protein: CASSSPEGRSEEAFF

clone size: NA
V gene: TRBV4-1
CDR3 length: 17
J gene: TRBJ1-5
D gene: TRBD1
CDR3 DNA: TGCGCCAGCAGCCACCCCATGAGGGGACAGTATGATCAGCCCCAGCATTTT
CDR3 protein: CASSHPMRGQYDQPQHF